This is a list of T cell receptor beta chains from one sample in a study of read filtering for tumor transcriptome and immune sequencing. MiXCR was run by TCRdb on the reads, yielding one entry per CDR3 protein. The repertoire holds about 58,000 distinct CDR3 sequences, with roughly 12% as singletons. The sample consisted of a population of CD138-negative cells sorted from bone marrow. Receptor source: a donor over 35 with multiple myeloma. Both conserved end residues are part of each CDR3. A D gene is named only where the DNA matches it firmly. Sizes are listed as once, few, many or a size class.

j_call: TRBJ2-3
clone_size: many
v_call: TRBV6-1
d_call: NA
cdr3_aa: CASSRGAFSTDTQYF
cdr3_nt: TGTGCCAGCTCCCGCGGGGCATTTAGCACAGATACGCAGTATTTT

j_call: TRBJ2-2
clone_size: many
v_call: TRBV11-2
d_call: TRBD2
cdr3_aa: CASSLGSSGLGELFF
cdr3_nt: TGTGCCAGCAGCTTGGGTTCTAGCGGGTTAGGGGAGCTGTTTTTT

j_call: TRBJ2-2
clone_size: many
v_call: TRBV7-6
d_call: NA
cdr3_aa: CASSFSRGHHKNYNTGELFF
cdr3_nt: TGTGCCAGCAGCTTTTCGCGGGGGCACCACAAGAATTACAACACCGGGGAGCTGTTTTTT

j_call: TRBJ2-3
clone_size: few
v_call: TRBV24-1
d_call: NA
cdr3_aa: CATSDRGTSTDTQYF
cdr3_nt: TGTGCCACCAGTGATCGCGGGACAAGCACAGATACGCAGTATTTT

j_call: TRBJ2-7
clone_size: few
v_call: TRBV6-5
d_call: TRBD2
cdr3_aa: CASTRPGRPNEQYF
cdr3_nt: TGTGCCAGCACCCGTCCCGGGAGGCCCAACGAGCAGTACTTC

j_call: TRBJ2-1
clone_size: many
v_call: TRBV7-3
d_call: TRBD1
cdr3_aa: CASSHYPGQGENEQFF
cdr3_nt: TGTGCCAGCAGCCACTATCCGGGACAGGGGGAGAATGAGCAGTTCTTC

j_call: TRBJ1-1
clone_size: many
v_call: TRBV7-3
d_call: TRBD1
cdr3_aa: CASSLRSGGKAFF
cdr3_nt: TGTGCCAGCAGCTTAAGGTCAGGGGGGAAAGCTTTCTTT

j_call: TRBJ2-5
clone_size: many
v_call: TRBV18
d_call: NA
cdr3_aa: CASSPSDSKETQYF
cdr3_nt: TGTGCCAGCTCACCAAGTGACTCAAAAGAGACCCAGTACTTC

j_call: TRBJ2-1
clone_size: many
v_call: TRBV12-3/TRBV12-4
d_call: TRBD1
cdr3_aa: CASRGDSYNEQFF
cdr3_nt: TGTGCCAGCAGGGGGGACAGCTACAATGAGCAGTTCTTC

j_call: TRBJ2-1
clone_size: many
v_call: TRBV7-2
d_call: TRBD1
cdr3_aa: CASSFTGTGGNEQFF
cdr3_nt: TGTGCCAGCAGCTTCACCGGGACAGGGGGCAATGAGCAGTTCTTC

j_call: TRBJ2-2
clone_size: many
v_call: TRBV29-1
d_call: NA
cdr3_aa: CSAYFVSPGELFF
cdr3_nt: TGCAGCGCCTATTTCGTATCGCCCGGGGAGCTGTTTTTT

j_call: TRBJ1-1
clone_size: many
v_call: TRBV5-1
d_call: NA
cdr3_aa: CASSTDIGGNTEAFF
cdr3_nt: TGCGCCAGCAGCACAGACATAGGGGGGAACACTGAAGCTTTCTTT

j_call: TRBJ1-1
clone_size: many
v_call: TRBV20-1
d_call: NA
cdr3_aa: CSASFRGANTEAFF
cdr3_nt: TGCAGTGCTAGTTTTAGGGGGGCGAACACTGAAGCTTTCTTT

j_call: TRBJ2-1
clone_size: few
v_call: TRBV5-5
d_call: NA
cdr3_aa: CASSSPPLGQPPIRYNEQFF
cdr3_nt: TGTGCCAGCAGCTCCCCCCCTCTTGGACAGCCTCCTATTCGGTACAATGAGCAGTTCTTC

j_call: TRBJ2-2
clone_size: many
v_call: TRBV9
d_call: TRBD1
cdr3_aa: CASSAPGQGSFTGELFF
cdr3_nt: TGTGCCAGCAGCGCGCCGGGACAGGGGTCTTTCACCGGGGAGCTGTTTTTT

j_call: TRBJ1-5
clone_size: few
v_call: TRBV20-1
d_call: NA
cdr3_aa: CSAGGGGPQPQHF
cdr3_nt: TGCAGTGCTGGGGGGGGGGGGCCGCAGCCCCAGCATTTT

j_call: TRBJ2-1
clone_size: many
v_call: TRBV12-3/TRBV12-4
d_call: NA
cdr3_aa: CASSLGLINNEQFF
cdr3_nt: TGTGCCAGCAGTTTAGGGCTGATAAACAATGAGCAGTTCTTC

j_call: TRBJ2-3
clone_size: many
v_call: TRBV5-1
d_call: NA
cdr3_aa: CASSLDSRVDTQYF
cdr3_nt: TGCGCCAGCAGCTTGGACTCCCGAGTTGATACGCAGTATTTT

j_call: TRBJ2-1
clone_size: many
v_call: TRBV3-1
d_call: NA
cdr3_aa: CASSPVLRQAESSYNEQFF
cdr3_nt: TGTGCCAGCAGCCCCGTTCTTCGACAGGCCGAGAGCTCCTACAATGAGCAGTTCTTC

j_call: TRBJ2-1
clone_size: many
v_call: TRBV28
d_call: NA
cdr3_aa: CASSRRNGLNEQFF
cdr3_nt: TGTGCCAGCAGCCGCAGAAACGGACTCAATGAGCAGTTCTTC